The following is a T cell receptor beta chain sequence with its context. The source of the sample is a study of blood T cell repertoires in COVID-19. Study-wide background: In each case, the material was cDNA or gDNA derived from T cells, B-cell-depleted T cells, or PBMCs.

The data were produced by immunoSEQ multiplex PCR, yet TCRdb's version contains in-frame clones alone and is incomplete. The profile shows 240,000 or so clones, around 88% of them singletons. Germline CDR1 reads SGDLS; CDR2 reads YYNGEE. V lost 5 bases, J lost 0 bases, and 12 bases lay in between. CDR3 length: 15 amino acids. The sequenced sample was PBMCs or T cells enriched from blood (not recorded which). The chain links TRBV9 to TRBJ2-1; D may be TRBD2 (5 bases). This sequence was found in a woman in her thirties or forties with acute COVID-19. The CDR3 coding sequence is TGTGCCAGCAGTCATAGCGAGAGCTCCTACAATGAGCAGTTCTTC. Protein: CASSHSESSYNEQFF. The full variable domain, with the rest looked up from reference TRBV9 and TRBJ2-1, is DSGVTQTPKHLITATGQRVTLRCSPRSGDLSVYWYQQSLDQGLQFLIQYYNGEERAKGNILERFSAQQFPDLHSELNLSSLELGDSALYFCASSHSESSYNEQFFGPGTRLTVL.